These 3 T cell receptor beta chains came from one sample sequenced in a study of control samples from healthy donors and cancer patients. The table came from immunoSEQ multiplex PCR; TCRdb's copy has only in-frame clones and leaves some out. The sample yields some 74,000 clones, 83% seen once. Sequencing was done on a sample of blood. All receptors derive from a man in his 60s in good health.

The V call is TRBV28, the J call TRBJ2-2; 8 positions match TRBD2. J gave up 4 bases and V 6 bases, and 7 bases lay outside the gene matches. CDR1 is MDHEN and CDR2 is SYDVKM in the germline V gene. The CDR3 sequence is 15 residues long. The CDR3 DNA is TGTGCCAGCAGCAGGATCGGGAGGGCCACCGGGGAGCTGTTTTTT. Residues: CASSRIGRATGELFF. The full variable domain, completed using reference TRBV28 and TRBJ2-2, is DVKVTQSSRYLVKRTGEKVFLECVQDMDHENMFWYRQDPGLGLRLIYFSYDVKMKEKGDIPEGYSVSREKKERFSLILESASTNQTSMYLCASSRIGRATGELFFGEGSRLTVL.

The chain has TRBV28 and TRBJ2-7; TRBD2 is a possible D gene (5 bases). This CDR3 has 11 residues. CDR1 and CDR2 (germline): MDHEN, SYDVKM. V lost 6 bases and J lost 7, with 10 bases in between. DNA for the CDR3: TGTGCCAGCAGCAGAACGGGAGAGCAGTACTTC. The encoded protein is CASSRTGEQYF. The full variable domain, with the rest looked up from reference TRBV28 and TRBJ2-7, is DVKVTQSSRYLVKRTGEKVFLECVQDMDHENMFWYRQDPGLGLRLIYFSYDVKMKEKGDIPEGYSVSREKKERFSLILESASTNQTSMYLCASSRTGEQYFGPGTRLTVT.

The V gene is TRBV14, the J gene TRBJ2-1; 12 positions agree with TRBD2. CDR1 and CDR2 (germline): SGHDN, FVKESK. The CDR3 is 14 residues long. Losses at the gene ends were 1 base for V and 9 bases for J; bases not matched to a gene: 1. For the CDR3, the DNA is TGTGCCAGCAGCCAAGCACTAGCGGGAGGTGAGCAGTTCTTC. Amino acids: CASSQALAGGEQFF.